This is a list of T cell receptor beta chains from one sample in a study of CD4 T cells in relation to SARS-CoV-2 and coronaviruses. TCRdb's copy holds only in-frame clones and misses some; the assay was immunoSEQ multiplex PCR. The sample shows under 25,000 clones, 78% of them seen only once. Antigens of these TCRs are unknown. The sample taken for sequencing was CD4+ T cells from PBMCs, cultured in vitro. These receptors originate from a human donor in good health. CDR3s include the opening cysteine and the closing phenylalanine or tryptophan. A D gene is named only where the DNA matches it firmly. Where a row states a size, it is once, few, many or the class of an expanded clone; other rows omit it.

cdr3_aa	cdr3_nt	v_call	j_call	d_call	clone_size
CASSYRMGDIARGNEQFF	TGTGCCAGCAGTTATAGGATGGGGGATATAGCGAGGGGCAATGAGCAGTTCTTC	TRBV6-2/TRBV6-3	TRBJ2-1	-	-
CASSQDLEGHYGYTF	TGCGCCAGCAGCCAAGATTTAGAGGGTCACTATGGCTACACCTTC	TRBV4-1	TRBJ1-2	-	-
CASSFNTGATGELFF	TGTGCCAGCAGCTTTAATACGGGCGCAACCGGGGAGCTGTTTTTT	TRBV5-8	TRBJ2-2	-	-
CASSIMSHGADSPLHF	TGTGCCAGTAGTATCATGAGTCATGGGGCTGATTCACCCCTCCACTTT	TRBV19	TRBJ1-6	-	-
CASSAGTGGIGQYF	TGTGCCAGCAGCGCGGGGACAGGGGGAATAGGGCAGTACTTC	TRBV9	TRBJ2-7	TRBD1	-
CAWSRFRSSGANVLTF	TGTGCCTGGAGTAGATTCAGGAGCTCTGGGGCCAACGTCCTGACTTTC	TRBV30	TRBJ2-6	-	-
CASSLTRQGQETQYF	TGTGCCAGCAGTTTAACTCGACAGGGCCAAGAGACCCAGTACTTC	TRBV27	TRBJ2-5	TRBD1	-
CASSLGTEETQYF	TGTGCCAGCAGCTTAGGGACAGAAGAGACCCAGTACTTC	TRBV7-3	TRBJ2-5	TRBD1	-
CASSLVAGSSGYNEQFF	TGCGCCAGCAGCTTGGTTGCGGGTTCTAGCGGGTACAATGAGCAGTTCTTC	TRBV5-1	TRBJ2-1	TRBD2	-
CASSGTGGADYGYTF	TGTGCCAGCAGCGGAACGGGGGGGGCCGACTATGGCTACACCTTC	TRBV5-4	TRBJ1-2	-	few
CASSLLEGVSNQPQHF	TGTGCCAGCAGCTTGTTGGAGGGCGTCAGCAATCAGCCCCAGCATTTT	TRBV7-8	TRBJ1-5	-	-
CASSTSGTGGEKLFF	TGTGCCAGCAGCACCTCGGGGACAGGCGGGGAAAAACTGTTTTTT	TRBV6-5	TRBJ1-4	TRBD1	-
CASSLSSGSDEQYF	TGTGCCAGCAGCCTAAGTAGCGGGAGTGACGAGCAGTACTTC	TRBV7-3	TRBJ2-7	TRBD2	-
CASSLQGASSPLHF	TGTGCCAGCAGCTTACAGGGGGCAAGTTCACCCCTCCACTTT	TRBV7-9	TRBJ1-6	TRBD1	-
CASSLQGGNTIYF	TGTGCCAGCAGCTTGCAGGGTGGAAACACCATATATTTT	TRBV5-4	TRBJ1-3	-	-
CASSQAQTNEKLFF	TGTGCCAGCAGCCAAGCCCAGACTAATGAAAAACTGTTTTTT	TRBV3-1/TRBV3-2	TRBJ1-4	-	few
CASSSGPAEQFF	-	TRBV12-3/TRBV12-4	TRBJ2-1	-	-
CASSHRVSHEQYF	TGTGCCAGCAGCCATAGGGTATCGCACGAGCAGTACTTC	TRBV3-1/TRBV3-2	TRBJ2-7	-	few
CAVLTGNWGQPQHF	TGTGCGGTTCTCACAGGGAACTGGGGTCAGCCCCAGCATTTT	TRBV6-5	TRBJ1-5	-	-
CASSLRRDNQDTQYF	TGTGCCAGCAGCTTGAGGCGGGATAATCAAGATACGCAGTATTTT	TRBV5-4	TRBJ2-3	-	-
CASRRQGRGEKLFF	TGTGCCAGCAGGCGACAGGGCCGCGGTGAAAAACTGTTTTTT	TRBV6-6	TRBJ1-4	TRBD1	-
CASSFGVAVPMFNEQFF	TGTGCCAGCAGTTTCGGGGTAGCGGTTCCAATGTTTAATGAGCAGTTCTTC	TRBV27	TRBJ2-1	-	-
CAISLGHGGNQPQHF	TGTGCCATCAGCTTAGGACACGGTGGCAATCAGCCCCAGCATTTT	TRBV10-3	TRBJ1-5	-	once
CASNAQGHEKLFF	TGTGCCAGCAACGCACAGGGACACGAAAAACTGTTTTTT	TRBV7-9	TRBJ1-4	-	few
CATSPSDPKGPYEQYF	TGTGCCACCAGTCCATCCGACCCGAAGGGGCCCTACGAGCAGTACTTC	TRBV24-1	TRBJ2-7	-	-
CASRPAGAVYGYTF	TGTGCCAGCAGACCCGCGGGGGCCGTATATGGCTACACCTTC	TRBV28	TRBJ1-2	-	-
CASSDRGPNQPQHF	TGTGCCAGCAGTGACAGGGGGCCCAATCAGCCCCAGCATTTT	TRBV6-1	TRBJ1-5	TRBD1	once
CASSLTARSREQFF	TGTGCCAGCAGCTTAACGGCTAGGTCCCGTGAGCAGTTCTTC	TRBV5-4	TRBJ2-1	-	-
CASSLADGNNYGYTF	TGTGCCAGCAGCCTAGCGGACGGGAATAACTATGGCTACACCTTC	TRBV5-4	TRBJ1-2	-	once
CASRVNAWGNQPQHF	TGTGCCAGCAGAGTTAATGCGTGGGGCAATCAGCCCCAGCATTTT	TRBV6-5	TRBJ1-5	-	-
CASSGGIGRRSYNEQFF	TGTGCCAGCAGTGGGGGAATCGGGAGGAGGTCCTACAATGAGCAGTTCTTC	TRBV28	TRBJ2-1	TRBD2	-
CATSDLLTGDNSPLHF	TGTGCCACCAGTGATTTGCTCACCGGCGATAATTCACCCCTCCACTTT	TRBV24-1	TRBJ1-6	-	-
CSVARYGSASSYNEQFF	TGCAGCGTTGCCCGTTATGGGAGCGCAAGCTCCTACAATGAGCAGTTCTTC	TRBV29-1	TRBJ2-1	-	-
CAPLEVSYEQYF	TGTGCCCCCTTGGAGGTCTCCTACGAGCAGTACTTC	TRBV19	TRBJ2-7	-	-
CASSAGQGAFNEQFF	TGCGCCAGCAGCGCCGGACAGGGGGCTTTTAATGAGCAGTTCTTC	TRBV5-1	TRBJ2-1	TRBD1	once
CASSGGPSNTEAFF	TGCGCCAGCAGCGGGGGGCCCTCGAACACTGAAGCTTTCTTT	TRBV5-1	TRBJ1-1	-	-
CASSLEDRGYLSNEQFF	TGTGCCAGCAGCTTAGAGGACAGGGGGTATCTCAGCAATGAGCAGTTCTTC	TRBV7-9	TRBJ2-1	TRBD1	-
CASSLDRGPYQEYF	TGCGCCAGCAGCCTCGACAGGGGGCCTTATCAGGAGTACTTC	TRBV5-1	TRBJ2-7	TRBD1	-
CASSLAIYQPQHF	TGTGCCAGCAGCTTAGCTATCTACCAGCCCCAGCATTTT	TRBV11-2	TRBJ1-5	-	-
CASSQDRPSGSLETQYF	TGCGCCAGCAGCCAAGATCGTCCTAGCGGGAGCTTGGAGACCCAGTACTTC	TRBV4-1	TRBJ2-5	TRBD2	-
CASSLSPGSGANVLTF	TGTGCCAGCAGCTTATCACCGGGCTCTGGGGCCAACGTCCTGACTTTC	TRBV7-3	TRBJ2-6	-	-
CASSRAGLSNEQFF	TGTGCCAGCAGCCGCGCCGGACTTTCGAATGAGCAGTTCTTC	TRBV3-1/TRBV3-2	TRBJ2-1	-	once
CASSFKQGWDEKLFF	TGTGCCAGCAGTTTCAAACAGGGGTGGGATGAAAAACTGTTTTTT	TRBV28	TRBJ1-4	TRBD1	-
CASSQTPTEPQHF	TGTGCCAGCAGCCAAACCCCCACGGAGCCCCAGCATTTT	TRBV4-2	TRBJ1-5	-	few
CASSDGPGTDTQYF	TGTGCCAGCAGTGATGGTCCCGGCACAGATACGCAGTATTTT	TRBV6-4	TRBJ2-3	-	-
CASSILGLFDEQYF	TGTGCCAGTAGTATTCTTGGTCTCTTCGACGAGCAGTACTTC	TRBV19	TRBJ2-7	-	-
CASSERVSITANTGELFF	TGTGCCAGCAGTGAAAGGGTCTCCATAACCGCGAACACCGGGGAGCTGTTTTTT	TRBV25-1	TRBJ2-2	-	-
CASKKWTGPYANTGELFF	TGCGCCAGCAAAAAATGGACAGGCCCCTACGCGAACACCGGGGAGCTGTTTTTT	TRBV10-2	TRBJ2-2	TRBD1	-
CAWGAGGYGYTF	TGTGCCTGGGGTGCGGGAGGCTATGGCTACACCTTC	TRBV30	TRBJ1-2	-	few
CSASSLAGNTDTQYF	TGCAGTGCTAGTAGTCTAGCGGGGAACACAGATACGCAGTATTTT	TRBV20-1	TRBJ2-3	TRBD2	-
CASSPSTGELFF	TGTGCCAGCAGCCCGAGCACCGGGGAGCTGTTTTTT	TRBV7-3	TRBJ2-2	-	-
CASNTGQGAKNIQYF	TGTGCCAGTAATACGGGACAGGGGGCCAAAAACATTCAGTACTTC	TRBV19	TRBJ2-4	TRBD1	-
CASSPTAGYEQYF	TGCGCCAGCAGCCCCACAGCGGGCTACGAGCAGTACTTC	TRBV4-1	TRBJ2-7	-	few
CASSHQSTDTQYF	TGTGCCAGCAGCCACCAGAGCACAGATACGCAGTATTTT	TRBV7-2	TRBJ2-3	-	-
CASGTGYSYNEQFF	TGTGCCAGCGGTACCGGTTACTCCTACAATGAGCAGTTCTTC	TRBV9	TRBJ2-1	-	-
CASSPTPYEQYF	TGTGCCAGCTCACCGACCCCCTACGAGCAGTACTTC	TRBV18	TRBJ2-7	-	-
CASNLAGTNTGELFF	TGTGCCAGCAATTTAGCGGGGACGAACACCGGGGAGCTGTTTTTT	TRBV6-5	TRBJ2-2	TRBD2	-
CASSTPPGSYNEQFF	TGTGCCAGCAGCACGCCACCCGGCTCCTACAATGAGCAGTTCTTC	TRBV9	TRBJ2-1	-	-
CASSVVGVDQPQHF	TGTGCCAGCAGTGTTGTAGGGGTGGATCAGCCCCAGCATTTT	TRBV2	TRBJ1-5	-	-